The source of this TCR beta chain is a study of CD8 T cells in ankylosing spondylitis. Quantitative 5'-RACE was performed with molecular barcodes, and it yielded the TCR beta libraries. Via MiXCR, TCRdb re-called the 5' RACE reads, giving one row per CDR3 protein. Altogether about 800,000 distinct CDR3 sequences are present, approximately 10% being singletons, with the ten largest covering approximately 0.46%. CDR3 length equals 15 residues. Germline CDR1 reads SGHTA; CDR2 reads FQGNSA. Trimming cost V 5 bases and J 5 bases; bases outside gene matches: 9. Details on this clonotype: What it binds is unknown.

Overall study results and limits: A TCR beta motif of eight highly homologous variants appeared characteristic of ankylosing spondylitis blood. A number of the motif variants had already been described in reactive arthritis synovial fluid and blood. Researchers reportedly found disease-linked clones significantly enriched in matched ankylosing spondylitis synovial fluid.

The chain combines TRBV7-2 with TRBJ2-5; 9 nucleotides match TRBD2. The sequence came from a male donor with ankylosing spondylitis. Sequenced sample: blood, either unsorted or a sorted T cell fraction (not recorded which). The CDR3 sequence: CASSQSGGRAETQYF. The CDR3 bases are TGTGCCAGCAGCCAGAGCGGGGGGCGCGCGGAGACCCAGTACTTC.